The present entry profiles one T cell receptor beta chain with its context. The antigen remains unidentified. In germline, CDR1 is SGDLS, CDR2 YYNGEE. V lost 5 bases and J lost 2, with 14 bases in between. This CDR3 spans 15 amino acids. These data belong to a study of siplizumab effects on memory and regulatory T cells. The study's findings and limits: Unstimulated subsets captured only a minor fraction of alloreactive clones. The study found that siplizumab significantly reduced alloreactive sequences traceable to unstimulated CD4+ memory cells. There was no confirmation of the suppressive function of proliferating Tregs from siplizumab cultures.

Clones were read by immunoSEQ multiplex PCR, and TCRdb kept only the in-frame ones, dropping some. The sample consists of 97,000 or so clones, around 90% of them appearing once. The sample comprised CD4+ T cells sorted from blood. This chain links TRBV9 with TRBJ1-3; D may be TRBD1 (6 bases). This clonotype was obtained from a human donor in good health. The CDR3 DNA sequence: TGTGCCAGCAGGAGGGGGGACTCTACTGGAAACACCATATATTTT. Its translation: CASRRGDSTGNTIYF.